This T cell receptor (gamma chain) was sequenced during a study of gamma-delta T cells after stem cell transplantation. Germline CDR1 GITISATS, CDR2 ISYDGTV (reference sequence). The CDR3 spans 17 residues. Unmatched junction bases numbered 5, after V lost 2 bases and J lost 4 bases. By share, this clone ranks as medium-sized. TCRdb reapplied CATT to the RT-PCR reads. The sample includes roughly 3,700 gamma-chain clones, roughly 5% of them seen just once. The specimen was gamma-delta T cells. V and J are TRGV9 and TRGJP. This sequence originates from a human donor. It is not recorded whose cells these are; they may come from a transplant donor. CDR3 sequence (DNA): TGTGCCTTGTGGGAGGACAACCAAGAGTTGGGCAAAAAAATCAAGGTATTT. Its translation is CALWEDNQELGKKIKVF.